These 9 T cell receptor beta chains were sequenced from one sample in a study of CD8 T cells in ankylosing spondylitis. One entry per CDR3 protein, called by TCRdb with MiXCR from the 5' RACE reads. In the table there are approximately 250,000 distinct CDR3 sequences, about 10% of which are singletons. The source material was blood, either unsorted or a sorted T cell fraction (not recorded which). These receptors originate from a male donor with ankylosing spondylitis or in good health (not recorded which).

This clonotype was detected many times. This chain joins TRBV9 and TRBJ2-3; D is unresolved. This CDR3 is 15 amino acids long. Trimming shortened V by 0 bases and J by 2 bases, and 10 bases separated the two germline ends. CDR1 is SGDLS, CDR2 YYNGEE, per germline. Here the CDR3 reads CASSVVYSSTDTQYF. Written as DNA, the CDR3 is TGTGCCAGCAGCGTAGTTTACAGCTCCACAGATACGCAGTATTTT.

The gene calls are TRBV3-1 and TRBJ2-7, with D possibly TRBD1 on 5 matching bases. Germline V gene data show CDR1 as LGHDT and CDR2 as YNNKEL (reference sequence). V dropped 6 bases and J dropped 3 bases, with 18 bases sitting between them. This CDR3 is built from 15 residues. This CDR3 reads CASSSARTRFYEQYF. CDR3 bases: TGTGCCAGCAGTTCTGCAAGGACACGATTCTACGAGCAGTACTTC.

In its sample, this clonotype was seen a few times. The V and J genes are TRBV20-1 and TRBJ1-1; D is ambiguous. The CDR3 extends over 13 amino acids. The germline gives CDR1 DFQATT, CDR2 SNEGSKA (reference sequence). V gave up 5 bases and J gave up 0 bases, with 10 bases separating them. The CDR3 reads CSALDGLNTEAFF. CDR3 coding DNA: TGCAGTGCTCTGGACGGACTGAACACTGAAGCTTTCTTT.

This clonotype came up many times. The chain employs TRBV5-1 and TRBJ2-3; 11 bases line up with TRBD1. CDR3 size: 16 residues. Germline V gives CDR1 SGHRS, CDR2 YFSETQ. V was clipped by 4 bases and J by 5 bases; unmatched bases: 9. CDR3 sequence (DNA): TGCGCCAGCAGCGAGCAACCGGGACAGGGGGAAGATACGCAGTATTTT. Translated: CASSEQPGQGEDTQYF. Together with reference TRBV5-1 and TRBJ2-3, the CDR3 gives the full variable domain: KAGVTQTPRYLIKTRGQQVTLSCSPISGHRSVSWYQQTPGQGLQFLFEYFSETQRNKGNFPGRFSGRQFSNSRSEMNVSTLELGDSALYLCASSEQPGQGEDTQYFGPGTRLTVL.

This clonotype was found many times. J is TRBJ2-3 and V is TRBV20-1; 12 bases are a match to TRBD2. The trim removed 5 bases at V and 0 bases at J, leaving 6 bases unmatched. Looked up from germline, CDR1 is DFQATT and CDR2 is SNEGSKA (reference sequence). This CDR3 region has 16 residues. CDR3 sequence: CSAWTSGTTSTDTQYF. DNA of the CDR3: TGCAGTGCTTGGACTAGCGGGACGACTAGCACAGATACGCAGTATTTT.

In this sample, this clonotype turned up many times. The chain has TRBV10-3 and TRBJ2-3; 12 bases agree with TRBD2. V lost 7 bases, J lost 3 bases, and 8 bases stayed unmatched. This CDR3 comprises 16 residues. Germline V lookup: CDR1 ENHRY, CDR2 SYGVKD. CDR3 in amino acids: CAITGLAGSVTDTQYF. CDR3 coding DNA: TGTGCCATCACGGGACTAGCGGGTTCCGTAACAGATACGCAGTATTTT.

This clonotype was seen many times. CDR3 loop: CSVEDEGSGTSGSGWNEQFF. CDR3 coding DNA: TGCAGCGTTGAAGATGAGGGGTCCGGGACTAGCGGGAGCGGTTGGAATGAGCAGTTCTTC. The chain recombines TRBV29-1 with TRBJ2-1; the match to TRBD2 covers 14 bases. V lost 0 bases, J lost 7 bases, and 17 bases stayed unmatched. The CDR3 consists of 20 residues. Germline CDR1 SQVTM, CDR2 ANQGSEA.

The chain links TRBV6-1 to TRBJ2-7, with 9 positions matching TRBD2. CDR1 is MNHNS, CDR2 SASEGT, per germline. The ends lost 6 bases at V and 2 bases at J; junction bases unmatched: 8. The CDR3 length is 15 residues. CDR3 protein: CASRGKTSGAYEQYF. The DNA for the CDR3 is TGTGCCAGCAGGGGGAAGACTAGCGGAGCCTACGAGCAGTACTTC.

This clonotype came up many times. This chain joins TRBV12-3 or TRBV12-4 and TRBJ2-7, with 7 bases identical to TRBD1. The CDR3 is 12 residues long. The junction had 4 bases not matched to a gene; V was cut back by 5 bases and J by 6 bases. The CDR3, as DNA: TGTGCCAGCAGTCGTTCAGGGGGCGAGCAGTACTTC. Its translation: CASSRSGGEQYF.